One and the same sample provided the 3 T cell receptor beta chains below, sequenced in a study of human T cells and chemical hapten exposure. The time point is: pre-sensitization, week 0. The treatment was: therapeutic diphenylcyclopropenone sensitization with weekly scalp DPC. TCRdb called the RACE reads again in MiXCR, with one record for every CDR3 protein. The sample shows 80,000 to 100,000 distinct CDR3 sequences, 11% of them seen only once. Sequenced material: whole blood, taken in connection with sensitization to the hapten diphenylcyclopropenone (DPC). The receptors stem from a woman aged 60-75 years with alopecia areata. Some clones in this sample may be carry-over from other donors' samples.

The chain employs TRBV7-6 and TRBJ2-7; 10 bases match TRBD1. Germline assignment: CDR1 SGHVS and CDR2 FNYEAQ. After removal of 1 base from V and 7 bases from J, the junction contained 7 bases not matched to a gene. This CDR3 is built from 15 residues. The CDR3, as DNA: TGTGCCAGCAGCTTAGTGACAGGGGGCGCGGGGGAGCAGTACTTC. Protein sequence: CASSLVTGGAGEQYF.

The table lists this clonotype with many counts. The J gene is TRBJ2-2, the V gene TRBV30; D uncertain. The V and J ends lost 2 bases and 4 bases respectively, with 11 bases between them. Looked up from germline, CDR1 is GTSNPN and CDR2 is SVGIG (reference sequence). The length of the CDR3 is 14 residues. CDR3 sequence: CAWSSGDFTGELFF. CDR3 DNA: TGTGCCTGGAGTAGTGGGGATTTCACCGGGGAGCTGTTTTTT.

This chain joins TRBV27 and TRBJ2-1; 11 bases are a match to TRBD2. CDR1 and CDR2 from the germline V gene are MNHEY and SMNVEV (reference sequence). The CDR3 has 17 residues. The V and J ends lost 5 bases and 4 bases, in that order; junction bases with no gene match: 10. The CDR3 reads CASSPLGSGGEYNEQFF. CDR3 bases: TGTGCCAGCAGTCCCTTGGGTAGCGGGGGGGAATACAATGAGCAGTTCTTC.